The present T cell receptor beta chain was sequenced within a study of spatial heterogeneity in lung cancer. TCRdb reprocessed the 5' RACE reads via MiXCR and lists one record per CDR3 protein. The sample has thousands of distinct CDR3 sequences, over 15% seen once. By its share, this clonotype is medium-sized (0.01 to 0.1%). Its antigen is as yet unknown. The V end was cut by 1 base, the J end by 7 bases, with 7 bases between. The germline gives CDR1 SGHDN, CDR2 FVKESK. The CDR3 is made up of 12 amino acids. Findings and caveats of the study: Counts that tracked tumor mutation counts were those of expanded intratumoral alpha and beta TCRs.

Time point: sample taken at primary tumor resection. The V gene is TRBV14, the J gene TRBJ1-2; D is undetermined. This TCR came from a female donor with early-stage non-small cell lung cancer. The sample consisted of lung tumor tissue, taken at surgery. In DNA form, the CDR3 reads TGTGCCAGCAGCCAAGCCCGATTTGGCTACACCTTC. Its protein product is CASSQARFGYTF.